Listed here is a single T cell receptor (beta chain). Its antigen is currently unknown. Generated by immunoSEQ multiplex PCR, the TCRdb table keeps only in-frame clones and is missing some. The sample has over 55,000 clones; about 90% are singletons. These data belong to a study of OX40 agonist ivuxolimab in advanced cancers. Baseline was the first blood sampling point, followed by cycle 4 day 1 and cycle 7 day 1. Study-wide points: Clonal expansion was seen in CD4+ and CD8+ blood T cells by week 6 at 0.1 to 3.0 mg/kg.

Germline V gene sequence: CDR1 MNHEY, CDR2 SVGAGI. This CDR3 has 14 amino acids. Trimming removed 6 bases at V and 3 bases at J, with 11 bases between. The sequenced sample was CD4+ or CD8+ T cells sorted from blood, obtained in a trial of the OX40 agonist ivuxolimab. This TCR derives from an adult with an advanced solid tumor such as melanoma, head and neck, liver or kidney cancer. The rearrangement links TRBV6-5 to TRBJ1-4; D is ambiguous. The DNA of the CDR3 is TGTGCCAGCAGCGGGTTTAGGTCTAATGAAAAACTGTTTTTT. This sequence encodes CASSGFRSNEKLFF.